The 27 T cell receptor beta chains below come from one sample, sequenced in a study of CD8 T cells in ankylosing spondylitis. Using its own MiXCR run on the 5' RACE reads, TCRdb lists one record per CDR3 protein. The sample includes some 140,000 distinct CDR3 sequences, 7% to 10% of them seen just once. Sample: synovial fluid, either unsorted or a sorted T cell fraction (not recorded which). These receptors came from a male donor with ankylosing spondylitis.

This clonotype was recorded many times. The CDR3 nucleotides read TGCGCCAGCAGCTTACAGGGATCGGACACCATATATTTT. Residues: CASSLQGSDTIYF. The rearrangement joins TRBV4-1 to TRBJ1-3, with a weak D call TRBD1 (6 bases). The CDR3 is made up of 13 amino acids. Germline lookup yields CDR1 MGHRA and CDR2 YSYEKL. Deletions cut 5 bases from V and 8 bases from J, with 13 bases between.

This clonotype was observed many times. CDR3 in DNA: TGCAGTGTACTTGGCGGGAGGTACAATGAGCAGTTCTTC. It codes for CSVLGGRYNEQFF. V is TRBV20-1 and J is TRBJ2-1; the match to TRBD2 covers 8 bases. Trimming took 7 bases from V and 4 from J; bases not matched to a gene: 6. This CDR3 has 13 amino acids. Germline CDR1 and CDR2: DFQATT and SNEGSKA (reference sequence).

This clonotype has only a few counts. The J gene is TRBJ2-5, the V gene TRBV5-1; no reliable D call. In germline, CDR1 is SGHRS, CDR2 YFSETQ. Trimming took off 3 bases at V and 5 bases at J, with 11 bases between the two ends. The CDR3 runs 13 residues. This CDR3 is CASSYTPRETQYF. DNA for the CDR3: TGCGCCAGCAGCTATACTCCGAGGGAGACCCAGTACTTC.

This clonotype has a count of ten or more. This chain joins TRBV6-1 and TRBJ2-7; no reliable D call. CDR1 and CDR2 from the germline V gene are MNHNS and SASEGT. The germline V and J ends were trimmed by 6 bases and 3 bases, with 18 bases remaining between them. CDR3 length equals 15 residues. This CDR3 reads CASRFRRQTIYEQYF. The CDR3 region has the DNA TGTGCCAGCAGGTTTAGGAGACAAACAATCTACGAGCAGTACTTC.

This clonotype was detected a few times. J is TRBJ2-3 and V is TRBV19; D call uncertain. The CDR3 spans 14 residues. The ends were cut back, 5 bases at V and 2 bases at J, with 11 bases in the middle. Germline-derived CDR1 and CDR2 are LNHDA and SQIVND (reference sequence). This CDR3 reads CASSALFSTDTQYF. In DNA, the CDR3 is TGTGCCAGTAGTGCCTTATTCTCCACAGATACGCAGTATTTT.

A few counts support this clonotype. V gene TRBV28 combines with J gene TRBJ1-6, with a weak D call TRBD1 (6 bases). V lost 6 bases to trimming and J lost 8 bases, with 11 bases between them. CDR1 MDHEN and CDR2 SYDVKM come from the germline V gene. This CDR3 contains 13 residues. The DNA for the CDR3 is TGTGCCAGCAGGTCGTGGACAGATTCACCCCTCCACTTT. Its protein is CASRSWTDSPLHF.

The chain has TRBV12-3 or TRBV12-4 and TRBJ2-1, with 7 positions matching TRBD2. V was clipped by 5 bases and J by 0 bases; unmatched bases: 16. The CDR3 runs 19 residues. CDR3 region: CASSTRLLAEELSYNEQFF. The CDR3, as DNA: TGTGCCAGCAGTACGAGGTTGCTAGCGGAAGAGCTCTCCTACAATGAGCAGTTCTTC.

The table lists this clonotype with many counts. V gene TRBV10-3 combines with J gene TRBJ1-5, with TRBD1 as a possible D gene (6 bases). This CDR3 has 14 amino acids. CDR1 and CDR2 (germline): ENHRY, SYGVKD. V dropped 2 bases and J dropped 5 bases, with 10 bases sitting between them. In DNA form, the CDR3 reads TGTGCCATCAGTGAGGGACAGAGTTATCAGCCCCAGCATTTT. Amino acids: CAISEGQSYQPQHF.

This sequence joins TRBV29-1 and TRBJ2-1; D unclear. This CDR3 comprises 11 residues. CDR1 is SQVTM, CDR2 ANQGSEA, per germline. The V and J ends lost 2 bases and 2 bases respectively, with 1 base between them. This chain's CDR3 is CSVEPYNEQFF. For the CDR3, the DNA is TGCAGCGTTGAACCCTACAATGAGCAGTTCTTC.

Ten or more counts support this clonotype. This sequence joins TRBV4-3 and TRBJ2-7, with D hard to call. The CDR3 covers 15 residues. V lost 6 bases and J 0 bases, leaving 15 bases between the germline ends. The germline V gene encodes CDR1 LGHNA and CDR2 YSLEER. The CDR3 DNA sequence: TGCGCCAGCAGTACCTCTATTGGCAGCTCCTACGAGCAGTACTTC. Translation gives CASSTSIGSSYEQYF.

This clonotype occurred many times. V and J are TRBV20-1 and TRBJ2-3; TRBD1 matches at 10 bases. Losses at the gene ends were 4 bases for V and 6 bases for J; bases not matched to a gene: 7. CDR1 and CDR2 from the germline V gene are DFQATT and SNEGSKA (reference sequence). The CDR3 has 14 amino acids. The CDR3 loop reads CSAKRQGAQDTQYF. The CDR3 DNA is TGCAGTGCTAAACGACAGGGGGCGCAGGATACGCAGTATTTT.

This chain joins TRBV20-1 and TRBJ2-7; possible D gene TRBD2, 5 bases. CDR3 length: 13 residues. With 6 bases removed from V and 0 bases from J, the gap between germline ends came to 12 bases. In germline, CDR1 is DFQATT, CDR2 SNEGSKA (reference sequence). The CDR3 DNA reads TGCAGTGCCCCTCGGAGGAACTCCTACGAGCAGTACTTC. Translating it yields CSAPRRNSYEQYF.

This clonotype was detected only a few times. The chain combines TRBV7-8 with TRBJ2-7; 8 bases fit TRBD1. Losses at the gene ends were 0 bases for V and 2 bases for J; bases not matched to a gene: 9. CDR3 size: 17 residues. The V gene's germline CDR1 is SGHVS and CDR2 FQNEAQ. The CDR3 reads CASSLAPKTGVAYEQYF. The DNA for the CDR3 is TGTGCCAGCAGCTTAGCGCCGAAGACAGGGGTGGCCTACGAGCAGTACTTC.

This clonotype was recorded at least ten times. V gene TRBV18 combines with J gene TRBJ2-7; TRBD2 is a possible D gene (6 bases). The CDR3 runs to 14 residues. Trimming took off 3 bases at V and 1 base at J, with 10 bases between the two ends. Germline CDR1 KGHSH, CDR2 LQKENI. CDR3 sequence reads: CASSPSGVSYEQYF. CDR3 nucleotide sequence: TGTGCCAGCTCACCGTCGGGGGTGTCCTACGAGCAGTACTTC.

This clonotype was found a few times. V is TRBV9 and J is TRBJ2-4; 7 bases are shared with TRBD2. Losses at the gene ends were 5 bases for V and 3 bases for J; bases not matched to a gene: 11. Germline CDR1 SGDLS, CDR2 YYNGEE. The CDR3 is made up of 16 amino acids. CDR3 coding DNA: TGTGCCAGCAGGTGGGAGGGTAACCCCATCAAAAACATTCAGTACTTC. Amino acids: CASRWEGNPIKNIQYF.

Ten or more counts support this clonotype. This chain connects TRBV5-1 to TRBJ2-1; 12 positions match TRBD2. V was pared by 4 bases and J by 9 bases, with 14 bases of the junction left unmatched. Per germline, CDR1 SGHRS and CDR2 YFSETQ. The CDR3 extends over 17 amino acids. This CDR3 is CASSQGLAGWGLSEQFF. The CDR3 region has the DNA TGCGCCAGCAGCCAGGGACTAGCGGGCTGGGGCCTTAGTGAGCAGTTCTTC.

This clonotype occurred many times. This rearrangement joins TRBV6-2 or TRBV6-3 to TRBJ1-1; TRBD1 aligns across 10 bases. The CDR3 loop spans 16 amino acids. V lost 7 bases and J lost 3; bases outside the gene matches: 11. Germline V gene lookup returns CDR1 MNHEY and CDR2 SVGEGT. For the CDR3, the DNA is TGTGCCAGCATCGAGACAGGGGGCTCTAGGGACACTGAAGCTTTCTTT. This codes for CASIETGGSRDTEAFF.

This clonotype was counted many times. V usage is TRBV7-8 and J usage is TRBJ1-1; possible D gene TRBD1, 5 bases. V lost 5 bases and J lost 0, with 7 bases in between. The CDR3 spans 13 residues. Germline CDR1 SGHVS, CDR2 FQNEAQ. The CDR3 protein is CASSETVNTEAFF. The CDR3, as DNA: TGTGCCAGCAGCGAGACAGTGAACACTGAAGCTTTCTTT.

This clonotype showed up many times. This rearrangement joins TRBV29-1 to TRBJ2-7; 8 bases are shared with TRBD2. Germline values: CDR1 SQVTM, CDR2 ANQGSEA. The CDR3 totals 15 residues. With V trimmed by 5 bases and J by 3 bases, 12 bases remained unmatched. In nucleotides, the CDR3 is TGCAGCGTTCAACCCCCGGGGGGGATCGACTACGAGCAGTACTTC. Protein sequence: CSVQPPGGIDYEQYF.

This rearrangement joins TRBV6-6 to TRBJ2-4, with TRBD2 as a possible D gene (5 bases). The CDR3 has 11 residues. The germline gives CDR1 MNHNY, CDR2 SVGAGI (reference sequence). Trimming pared 7 bases from V and 9 bases from J, leaving 10 bases between. This CDR3 reads CASTNRGIQYF. The CDR3 coding sequence is TGTGCCAGCACCAACCGGGGCATTCAGTACTTC.

The chain combines TRBV19 with TRBJ1-2, with D unresolved. The CDR3 length is 12 residues. The germline V gene encodes CDR1 LNHDA and CDR2 SQIVND (reference sequence). V shed 3 bases and J shed 8 bases, with 10 bases lying between them. The CDR3, as DNA: TGTGCCAGTAGTATCCAGGTTGGGGGCTACACCTTC. Translated: CASSIQVGGYTF.

The chain is built from TRBV7-6 and TRBJ1-6; TRBD1 might be the D (6 bases). The CDR3 totals 15 residues. V lost 3 bases, J lost 4 bases, and 10 bases lay in between. The germline gives CDR1 SGHVS, CDR2 FNYEAQ. In nucleotides, the CDR3 is TGTGCCAGCAGCTTGCGGACAGTGTATAATTCACCCCTCCACTTT. As protein: CASSLRTVYNSPLHF.

This clonotype was counted at least ten times. V usage is TRBV9 and J usage is TRBJ1-6, with TRBD1 matching 12 bases. Germline V gene sequence: CDR1 SGDLS, CDR2 YYNGEE. J was trimmed by 7 bases and V by 2 bases; bases with no gene match: 1. The CDR3 contains 15 residues. The CDR3 loop reads CASSVGQGANSPLHF. CDR3 nucleotides: TGTGCCAGCAGCGTGGGACAGGGGGCAAATTCACCCCTCCACTTT.

The chain combines TRBV7-9 with TRBJ2-5; D not certain. Germline V gene sequence: CDR1 SEHNR, CDR2 FQNEAQ (reference sequence). Deletions cut 6 bases from V and 5 bases from J, with 19 bases between. The CDR3 sequence is 15 residues long. The CDR3 is CASSLFQAAWETQYF. The CDR3 region has the DNA TGTGCCAGCAGTCTATTCCAGGCGGCGTGGGAGACCCAGTACTTC.

The V and J genes are TRBV2 and TRBJ1-2; no reliable D call. This CDR3 is 11 amino acids long. V lost 8 bases, J lost 4 bases, and 8 bases lay in between. The germline V gene has CDR1 SNHLY and CDR2 FYNNEI. In DNA, the CDR3 is TGTGCCAGCGGGCCAGCCTATGGCTACACCTTC. Its translation: CASGPAYGYTF.

This clonotype was counted only a few times. The gene calls are TRBV2 and TRBJ1-6; D is unclear. Germline V gene sequence: CDR1 SNHLY, CDR2 FYNNEI. The V end lost 4 bases, the J end lost 6 bases, and 13 bases lay between the germline ends. The CDR3 length is 15 residues. The CDR3 sequence: CASSVSSAVNSPLHF. CDR3 in DNA: TGTGCCAGCAGTGTATCGTCGGCAGTTAATTCACCCCTCCACTTT.

Many counts were recorded for this clonotype. The chain links TRBV5-1 to TRBJ2-3; 11 positions agree with TRBD2. The length of the CDR3 is 19 residues. V was clipped by 0 bases and J by 4 bases; unmatched bases: 13. Germline V gene lookup returns CDR1 SGHRS and CDR2 YFSETQ. CDR3 DNA sequence: TGCGCCAGCAGCTTGGTGTCCCCGGCCTTAGCGGGAGGGCCAGATACGCAGTATTTT. Translated, it gives CASSLVSPALAGGPDTQYF.